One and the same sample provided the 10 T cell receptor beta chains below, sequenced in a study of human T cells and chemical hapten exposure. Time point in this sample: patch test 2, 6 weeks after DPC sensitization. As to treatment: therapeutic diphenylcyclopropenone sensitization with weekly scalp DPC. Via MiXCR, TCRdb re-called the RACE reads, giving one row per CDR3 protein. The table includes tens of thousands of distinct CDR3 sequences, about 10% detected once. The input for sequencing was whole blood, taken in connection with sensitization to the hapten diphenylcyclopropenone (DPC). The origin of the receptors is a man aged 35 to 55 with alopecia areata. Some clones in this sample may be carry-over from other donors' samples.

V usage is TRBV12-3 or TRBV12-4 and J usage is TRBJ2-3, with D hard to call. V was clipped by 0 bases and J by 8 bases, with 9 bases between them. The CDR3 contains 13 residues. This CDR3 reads CASSLARGGTQYF. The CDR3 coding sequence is TGTGCCAGCAGTTTAGCGCGAGGCGGTACGCAGTATTTT.

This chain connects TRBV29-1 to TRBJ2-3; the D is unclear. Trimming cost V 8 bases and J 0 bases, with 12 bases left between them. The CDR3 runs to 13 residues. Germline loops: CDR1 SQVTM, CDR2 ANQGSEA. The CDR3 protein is CSTDATSTDTQYF. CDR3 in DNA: TGCAGCACCGATGCTACTAGCACAGATACGCAGTATTTT.

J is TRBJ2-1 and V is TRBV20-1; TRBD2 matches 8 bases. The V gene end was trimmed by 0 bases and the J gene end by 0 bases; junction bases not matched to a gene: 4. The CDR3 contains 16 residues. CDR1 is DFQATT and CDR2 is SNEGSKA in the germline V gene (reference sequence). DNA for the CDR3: TGCAGTGCTAGAGACGAAGCGGGAGCCTCCTACAATGAGCAGTTCTTC. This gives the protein CSARDEAGASYNEQFF.

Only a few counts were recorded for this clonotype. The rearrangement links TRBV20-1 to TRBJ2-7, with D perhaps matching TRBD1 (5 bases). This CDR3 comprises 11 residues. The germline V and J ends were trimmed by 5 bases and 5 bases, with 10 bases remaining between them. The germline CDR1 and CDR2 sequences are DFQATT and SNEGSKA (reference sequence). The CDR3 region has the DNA TGCAGTGCTGGGGCGAGAAACGAGCAGTACTTC. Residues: CSAGARNEQYF.

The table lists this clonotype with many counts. CDR3 region: CASSDDSPLHF. CDR3 nucleotide sequence: TGTGCCAGCAGTGACGATTCACCCCTCCACTTT. This chain joins TRBV6-2 or TRBV6-3 and TRBJ1-6; D gene ambiguous. V was cut by 5 bases and J by 8 bases, with 4 bases left in between. Germline V CDR1 and CDR2: MNHEY, SVGEGT. The CDR3 loop spans 11 amino acids.

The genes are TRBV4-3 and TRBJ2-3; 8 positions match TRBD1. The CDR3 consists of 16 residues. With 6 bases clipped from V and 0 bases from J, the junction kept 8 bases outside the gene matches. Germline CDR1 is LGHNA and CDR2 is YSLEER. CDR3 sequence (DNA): TGCGCCAGCAGGGCGAACAGGGGGGATAGCACAGATACGCAGTATTTT. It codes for CASRANRGDSTDTQYF.

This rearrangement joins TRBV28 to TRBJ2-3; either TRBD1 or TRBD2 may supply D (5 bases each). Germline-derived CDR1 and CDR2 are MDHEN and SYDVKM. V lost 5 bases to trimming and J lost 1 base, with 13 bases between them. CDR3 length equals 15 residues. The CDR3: CASSPGDLRTDTQYF. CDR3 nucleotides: TGTGCCAGCAGTCCCGGGGACCTACGCACAGATACGCAGTATTTT. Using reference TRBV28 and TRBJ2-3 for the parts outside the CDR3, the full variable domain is DVKVTQSSRYLVKRTGEKVFLECVQDMDHENMFWYRQDPGLGLRLIYFSYDVKMKEKGDIPEGYSVSREKKERFSLILESASTNQTSMYLCASSPGDLRTDTQYFGPGTRLTVL.

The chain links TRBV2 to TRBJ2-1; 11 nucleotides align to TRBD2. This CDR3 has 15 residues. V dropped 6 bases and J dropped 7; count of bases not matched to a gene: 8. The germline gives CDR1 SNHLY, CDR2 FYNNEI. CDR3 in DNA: TGTGCCAGCAGCTTAGCGGGAGGGCCCTCTAATGAGCAGTTCTTC. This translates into CASSLAGGPSNEQFF.

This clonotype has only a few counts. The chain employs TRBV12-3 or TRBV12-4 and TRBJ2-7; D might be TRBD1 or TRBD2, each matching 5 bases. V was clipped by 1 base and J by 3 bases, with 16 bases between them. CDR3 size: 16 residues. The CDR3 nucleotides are TGTGCCAGCAGTTTAGTATGGCAGGGAGAAAGCTACGAGCAGTACGTC. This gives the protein CASSLVWQGESYEQYV.

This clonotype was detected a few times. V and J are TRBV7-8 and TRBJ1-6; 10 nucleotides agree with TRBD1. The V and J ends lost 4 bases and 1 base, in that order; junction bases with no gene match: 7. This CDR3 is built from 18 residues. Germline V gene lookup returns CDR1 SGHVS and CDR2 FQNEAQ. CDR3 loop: CASSYLTGGGSYNSPLHF. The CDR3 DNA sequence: TGTGCCAGCAGCTATTTGACAGGGGGCGGTTCCTATAATTCACCCCTCCACTTT.